This entry lists 20 T cell receptor beta chains sequenced from one sample in a study of cytomegalovirus exposure and HLA in healthy donors. Sequenced by immunoSEQ multiplex PCR; TCRdb stores in-frame clones only, minus some. This sample has 100,000 to 120,000 clones, with about 88% found just once. The source material was PBMCs. These receptors all stem from a woman younger than 35 in good health and CMV-seropositive.

This clone was seen once. The rearrangement joins TRBV5-6 to TRBJ2-7; D gene ambiguous. Germline CDR1 reads SGHDT; CDR2 reads YYEEEE. V lost 4 bases and J 6 bases, leaving 11 bases between the germline ends. The CDR3 consists of 12 residues. CDR3 region: CASSPWSGEQYF. In nucleotides, the CDR3 is TGTGCCAGCAGCCCTTGGTCGGGCGAGCAGTACTTC. The full variable domain, completed using reference TRBV5-6 and TRBJ2-7, is DAGVTQSPTHLIKTRGQQVTLRCSPKSGHDTVSWYQQALGQGPQFIFQYYEEEERQRGNFPDRFSGHQFPNYSSELNVNALLLGDSALYLCASSPWSGEQYFGPGTRLTVT.

The rearrangement links TRBV5-1 to TRBJ2-7, with 7 bases lining up with TRBD1. CDR1 SGHRS and CDR2 YFSETQ come from the germline V gene. With V trimmed by 0 bases and J by 4 bases, 13 bases remained unmatched. CDR3 size: 17 residues. The DNA of the CDR3 is TGCGCCAGCAGCTTGGGGCCGACAGGGATATCCTTGTACGAGCAGTACTTC. Translated, it gives CASSLGPTGISLYEQYF. The full variable domain, with the rest looked up from reference TRBV5-1 and TRBJ2-7, is KAGVTQTPRYLIKTRGQQVTLSCSPISGHRSVSWYQQTPGQGLQFLFEYFSETQRNKGNFPGRFSGRQFSNSRSEMNVSTLELGDSALYLCASSLGPTGISLYEQYFGPGTRLTVT.

The chain employs TRBV11-2 and TRBJ1-1, with TRBD1 as a possible D gene (6 bases). This CDR3 is 14 amino acids long. Trimming took 2 bases from V and 3 from J, leaving 10 bases between them. Germline assignment: CDR1 SGHAT and CDR2 FQNNGV. The CDR3 reads CASSLKGDDTEAFF. The CDR3 region has the DNA TGTGCCAGCAGCTTAAAGGGGGATGACACTGAAGCTTTCTTT.

The genes are TRBV27 and TRBJ1-5; perhaps TRBD1 as D (5 bases). CDR1 is MNHEY, CDR2 SMNVEV, per germline (reference sequence). V lost 6 bases, J lost 4 bases, and 13 bases lay in between. This CDR3 is built from 14 residues. The CDR3 coding sequence is TGTGCCAGCAGACCGGGACTGAGTAATCAGCCCCAGCATTTT. Protein: CASRPGLSNQPQHF.

The rearrangement joins TRBV5-4 to TRBJ1-5, with TRBD1 identical over 7 bases. The CDR3 totals 15 residues. The V gene end was trimmed by 4 bases and the J gene end by 3 bases; junction bases not matched to a gene: 7. Germline V gene sequence: CDR1 SGHNT, CDR2 YYREEE (reference sequence). CDR3 nucleotides: TGTGCCAGCAGCCGCTCGGGACAGAACAATCAGCCCCAGCATTTT. This encodes CASSRSGQNNQPQHF.

The gene calls are TRBV15 and TRBJ2-7; D might be TRBD2 (6 bases). V was shortened by 3 bases and J by 1 base, with 16 bases between the two germline ends. CDR1 LNHNV and CDR2 YYDKDF come from the germline V gene (reference sequence). This CDR3 has 16 amino acids. The CDR3 protein is CATSSPGVAQSYEQYF. CDR3 bases: TGTGCCACCAGCAGCCCGGGGGTAGCGCAATCCTACGAGCAGTACTTC. The full variable domain, with the rest looked up from reference TRBV15 and TRBJ2-7, is DAMVIQNPRYQVTQFGKPVTLSCSQTLNHNVMYWYQQKSSQAPKLLFHYYDKDFNNEADTPDNFQSRRPNTSFCFLDIRSPGLGDTAMYLCATSSPGVAQSYEQYFGPGTRLTVT.

This clone was observed a single time. V and J are TRBV14 and TRBJ2-5; D is perhaps TRBD1 (6 bases). The V end was cut by 4 bases, the J end by 5 bases, with 20 bases between. CDR3 length: 16 amino acids. Germline V lookup: CDR1 SGHDN, CDR2 FVKESK. The CDR3 sequence is CASSPRGIFTEETQYF. In DNA, the CDR3 is TGTGCCAGCAGCCCGAGGGGGATCTTCACGGAGGAGACCCAGTACTTC.

The chain employs TRBV30 and TRBJ1-5, with unresolved D. This CDR3 region has 13 residues. V was clipped by 2 bases and J by 6 bases, with 11 bases between them. The germline gives CDR1 GTSNPN, CDR2 SVGIG (reference sequence). The CDR3 coding sequence is TGTGCCTGGAGTATGAGGCTGGGTCAGCCCCAGCATTTT. Amino acids: CAWSMRLGQPQHF.

This chain links TRBV5-1 with TRBJ2-7; tentative D call: TRBD2 (6 bases). The germline V gene has CDR1 SGHRS and CDR2 YFSETQ. The CDR3 has 16 residues. Trimming took 2 bases from V and 5 from J, leaving 20 bases between them. Here the CDR3 DNA reads TGCGCCAGCAGCTTAGGAAGCGGGTATCCGTTGGACGAGCAGTACTTC. Translated, it gives CASSLGSGYPLDEQYF.

This rearrangement joins TRBV11-2 to TRBJ2-5, with a possible D match to TRBD2 (6 bases). V was shortened by 2 bases and J by 7 bases, with 11 bases between the two germline ends. This CDR3 has 13 amino acids. Per germline, CDR1 SGHAT and CDR2 FQNNGV. The DNA for the CDR3 is TGTGCCAGCAGCTTATCGGGGGTGGGGACCCAGTACTTC. Its translation is CASSLSGVGTQYF.

The V call is TRBV6-1, the J call TRBJ1-1; D possibly corresponds to TRBD1 (6 bases). V dropped 2 bases and J dropped 8 bases, with 18 bases sitting between them. This CDR3 has 15 residues. Germline CDR1 MNHNS, CDR2 SASEGT. The CDR3 sequence is CASSELPEGGAEAFF. In nucleotides, the CDR3 is TGTGCCAGCAGTGAACTGCCCGAGGGGGGGGCAGAAGCTTTCTTT.

The V gene is TRBV27, the J gene TRBJ1-5, with D perhaps matching TRBD1 (6 bases). From germline, CDR1 is MNHEY and CDR2 SMNVEV (reference sequence). The CDR3 spans 16 residues. Trimming pared 3 bases from V and 5 bases from J, leaving 17 bases between. CDR3 nucleotide sequence: TGTGCCAGCAGTTTGAGGGACGGACAGCCCGATCAGCCCCAGCATTTT. Residues: CASSLRDGQPDQPQHF.

The chain uses TRBV30 and TRBJ1-1; TRBD1 is a possible D gene (6 bases). The CDR3 length is 14 residues. V lost 1 base, J lost 1 base, and 10 bases lay in between. Germline V CDR1 and CDR2: GTSNPN, SVGIG (reference sequence). The CDR3 loop is CAWSEWGQNTEAFF. The CDR3 DNA follows: TGTGCCTGGAGTGAGTGGGGGCAGAACACTGAAGCTTTCTTT. Looking up the rest from reference TRBV30 and TRBJ1-1 gives the full variable domain: SQTIHQWPATLVQPVGSPLSLECTVEGTSNPNLYWYRQAAGRGLQLLFYSVGIGQISSEVPQNLSASRPQDRQFILSSKKLLLSDSGFYLCAWSEWGQNTEAFFGQGTRLTVV.

The chain carries TRBV6-1 and TRBJ2-7; 7 bases fit TRBD2. This CDR3 has 14 amino acids. After removal of 5 bases from V and 5 bases from J, the junction contained 9 bases not matched to a gene. Germline loops: CDR1 MNHNS, CDR2 SASEGT. The CDR3 region is CASSLRGEGHEQYF. In nucleotides, the CDR3 is TGTGCCAGCAGTCTTCGGGGGGAAGGCCACGAGCAGTACTTC.

The J gene is TRBJ2-1, the V gene TRBV5-4, with TRBD2 matching over 10 bases. The CDR3 runs to 17 residues. Germline V gene data show CDR1 as SGHNT and CDR2 as YYREEE (reference sequence). V gave up 7 bases and J gave up 0 bases; unmatched junction bases: 10. CDR3 sequence: CASAGLAGASSYNEQFF. CDR3 coding DNA: TGTGCCAGCGCGGGGCTAGCGGGGGCCAGCTCCTACAATGAGCAGTTCTTC.

This chain's CDR3 is CASSQDRSTGNEQFF. The DNA of the CDR3 is TGCGCCAGCAGCCAAGATCGAAGCACAGGCAATGAGCAGTTCTTC. The rearrangement joins TRBV4-1 to TRBJ2-1; TRBD1 might be the D (5 bases). The CDR3 contains 15 residues. Trimming shortened V by 0 bases and J by 6 bases, and 12 bases separated the two germline ends. The V gene's germline CDR1 is MGHRA and CDR2 YSYEKL.

This chain links TRBV28 with TRBJ2-3; the D gene is possibly TRBD2 (6 bases). This CDR3 is 16 amino acids long. Germline V CDR1 and CDR2: MDHEN, SYDVKM. Deletions cut 8 bases from V and 6 bases from J, with 24 bases between. The CDR3 spells CASAPFGGPKGDTQYF. The DNA of the CDR3 is TGTGCCAGCGCCCCCTTCGGGGGACCCAAAGGGGATACGCAGTATTTT.

The CDR3 loop reads CASRAPGQGAISYNEQFF. The CDR3 DNA is TGTGCCAGCAGAGCCCCGGGACAGGGGGCTATTTCCTACAATGAGCAGTTCTTC. The chain carries TRBV28 and TRBJ2-1; 12 nucleotides line up with TRBD1. CDR3 length: 18 residues. The germline V gene has CDR1 MDHEN and CDR2 SYDVKM. J was trimmed by 1 base and V by 6 bases; bases with no gene match: 10.

The chain couples TRBV10-2 to TRBJ2-2; TRBD1 aligns across 7 bases. The germline CDR1 and CDR2 sequences are WSHSY and SAAADI. After removal of 4 bases from V and 2 bases from J, the junction contained 4 bases not matched to a gene. The CDR3 loop spans 15 amino acids. CDR3 coding DNA: TGCGCCAGCAGTGGGCAGGGGGAAAACACCGGGGAGCTGTTTTTT. Its translation is CASSGQGENTGELFF.

This chain links TRBV7-8 with TRBJ1-6, with 7 positions matching TRBD1. J gave up 0 bases and V 5 bases, and 10 bases lay outside the gene matches. The CDR3 sequence is 18 residues long. Germline assignment: CDR1 SGHVS and CDR2 FQNEAQ. This CDR3 is CASSLRQGSSSYNSPLHF. CDR3 sequence (DNA): TGTGCCAGCAGCCTCCGACAGGGTTCCTCCTCCTATAATTCACCCCTCCACTTT.